The clone carrying this T cell receptor (beta chain) was counted ten times or more. Its antigen remains unidentified. TCR beta CDR3 sequences were amplified from RNA transcripts. The HTBI primer set was used in a first-round RT-PCR of the TCR CDR3. A single record per CDR3 protein comes from TCRdb applying MiXCR to the multiplex PCR reads. The repertoire holds approximately 300,000 distinct CDR3 sequences, with about a sixth as singletons. The data derive from a study of T cells in Graves' hyperthyroidism and ophthalmopathy. Study-level findings and limits: A 13 V-J model separated ophthalmopathy from stable hyperthyroidism.

The CDR3 length is 16 residues. The V and J ends lost 1 base and 4 bases respectively, with 13 bases between them. Germline CDR1 MNHNS, CDR2 SASEGT. Sequencing used blood. The chain recombines TRBV6-1 with TRBJ2-2; D tentatively fits TRBD1 or TRBD2 (5 bases each). The TCR originated in a woman aged 60-75 years with Graves' ophthalmopathy. Here the CDR3 reads CASSEDVAGSTGELFF. CDR3 DNA sequence: TGTGCCAGCAGTGAAGACGTAGCAGGGAGCACCGGGGAGCTGTTTTTT.